These 5 T cell receptor beta chains share one sample of origin, sequenced in a study of OX40 agonist ivuxolimab in advanced cancers. Libraries were prepared by immunoSEQ multiplex PCR; TCRdb keeps only in-frame clonotypes and omits some of them. This repertoire shows more than 35,000 clones, about three quarters found once; its top ten account for roughly 10%. The source was CD4+ or CD8+ T cells sorted from blood, collected in a trial of the OX40 agonist ivuxolimab. These receptors originate from an adult with an advanced solid tumor such as melanoma, head and neck, liver or kidney cancer.

To note about this clone: At one of its ends the junction is not consistent with the germline gene, which may arise from a read error. The chain couples TRBV5-3 to TRBJ2-1; D ambiguous. TRBV5-3 is placed among ORFs of uncertain function. The CDR3 length is 13 residues. For the CDR3, the DNA is TGTGCCAGCAGCTTTCCCCCGGACAATGAGCAGTTCTTC. Its protein is CASSFPPDNEQFF.

The rearrangement joins TRBV6-5 to TRBJ2-5, with 9 bases matching TRBD1. This CDR3 is built from 16 residues. The germline V gene encodes CDR1 MNHEY and CDR2 SVGAGI. The junction had 10 bases not matched to a gene; V was cut back by 2 bases and J by 6 bases. CDR3 region: CASSYDRDRVSKTQYF. As DNA, the CDR3 is TGTGCCAGCAGTTACGACCGGGACAGGGTATCAAAGACCCAGTACTTC.

The chain uses TRBV28 and TRBJ2-7; either TRBD1 or TRBD2 may fit D (5 bases each). The CDR3 totals 12 residues. V lost 3 bases to trimming and J lost 6 bases, with 9 bases between them. Germline V gene data show CDR1 as MDHEN and CDR2 as SYDVKM. CDR3 protein: CASSFSGGEQYF. The CDR3 coding sequence is TGTGCCAGCAGTTTTAGTGGGGGCGAGCAGTACTTC.

The rearrangement uses TRBV7-3 and TRBJ2-6; a weak D match, TRBD2 (5 bases). CDR1 and CDR2 (germline): SGHTA, FQGTGA. The CDR3 runs 17 residues. Between the trimmed V and J ends, which lost 3 bases and 0 bases, there was a span of 12 bases. The CDR3 DNA is TGTGCCAGCAGCTTGAGGGTCCGCGGCTCTGGGGCCAACGTCCTGACTTTC. Its translation is CASSLRVRGSGANVLTF.

The chain joins TRBV15 to TRBJ1-5; weak D call: TRBD1 (5 bases). V lost 8 bases and J lost 4, with 12 bases in between. The CDR3 extends over 13 amino acids. In germline, CDR1 is LNHNV, CDR2 YYDKDF (reference sequence). CDR3 residues: CATAGDGNQPQHF. In DNA, the CDR3 is TGTGCCACCGCGGGGGATGGAAATCAGCCCCAGCATTTT.